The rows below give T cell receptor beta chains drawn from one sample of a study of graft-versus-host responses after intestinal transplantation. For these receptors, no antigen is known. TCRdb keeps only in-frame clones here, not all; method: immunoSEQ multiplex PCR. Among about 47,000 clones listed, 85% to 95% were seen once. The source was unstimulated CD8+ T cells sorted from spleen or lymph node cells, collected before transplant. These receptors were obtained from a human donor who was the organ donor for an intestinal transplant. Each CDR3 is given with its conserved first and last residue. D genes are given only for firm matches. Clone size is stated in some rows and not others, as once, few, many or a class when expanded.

cdr3_aa: CASSQTSTSTDTQYF
cdr3_nt: TGTGCCAGCAGTCAAACGAGTACTAGCACAGATACGCAGTATTTT
v_call: TRBV27
d_call: -
clone_size: once
j_call: TRBJ2-3

cdr3_aa: CASGDVPGGWNTEAFF
cdr3_nt: TGTGCTAGTGGTGACGTTCCCGGGGGGTGGAACACTGAAGCTTTCTTT
v_call: TRBV12-5
d_call: -
clone_size: -
j_call: TRBJ1-1

cdr3_aa: CASSLGSNYEQYF
cdr3_nt: TGTGCCAGCAGCTTAGGGTCGAATTACGAGCAGTACTTC
v_call: TRBV7-9
d_call: -
clone_size: -
j_call: TRBJ2-7

cdr3_aa: CASSESVRGAHSEKLFF
cdr3_nt: TGTGCCAGCAGTGAATCTGTTCGGGGGGCGCATAGTGAAAAACTGTTTTTT
v_call: TRBV6-1
d_call: -
clone_size: -
j_call: TRBJ1-4

cdr3_aa: CASSHPGSYEQYF
cdr3_nt: TGTGCCAGCAGCCATCCAGGGTCGTACGAGCAGTACTTC
v_call: TRBV4-2
d_call: -
clone_size: -
j_call: TRBJ2-7

cdr3_aa: CASSDASGSYNEQFF
cdr3_nt: TGCGCCAGCAGTGATGCTAGCGGCTCCTACAATGAGCAGTTCTTC
v_call: TRBV10-1
d_call: TRBD2
clone_size: once
j_call: TRBJ2-1

cdr3_aa: CASSSMDSTYEQYF
cdr3_nt: TGTGCCAGCAGCTCCATGGACAGCACCTACGAGCAGTACTTC
v_call: TRBV7-2
d_call: -
clone_size: -
j_call: TRBJ2-7

cdr3_aa: CASSKERVVQEQFF
cdr3_nt: TGTGCCAGCAGCAAAGAGAGAGTGGTGCAGGAGCAGTTCTTC
v_call: TRBV21-1
d_call: -
clone_size: -
j_call: TRBJ2-1

cdr3_aa: CASSQDRWGLAYEQYF
cdr3_nt: TGCGCCAGCAGCCAAGATAGGTGGGGGTTAGCCTACGAGCAGTACTTC
v_call: TRBV4-3
d_call: -
clone_size: -
j_call: TRBJ2-7

cdr3_aa: CSVAGADRVQETQYF
cdr3_nt: TGCAGCGTCGCCGGGGCCGACAGGGTCCAAGAGACCCAGTACTTC
v_call: TRBV29-1
d_call: TRBD1
clone_size: -
j_call: TRBJ2-5

cdr3_aa: CASSLDSYSGNTIYF
cdr3_nt: TGTGCCAGCAGCCTCGACAGCTACTCTGGAAACACCATATATTTT
v_call: TRBV2
d_call: -
clone_size: -
j_call: TRBJ1-3

cdr3_aa: CASSLEQPSNEQYF
cdr3_nt: TGTGCCAGCAGTTTGGAACAACCATCTAACGAGCAGTACTTC
v_call: TRBV28
d_call: -
clone_size: -
j_call: TRBJ2-7

cdr3_aa: CASSQSSQGANYGYTF
cdr3_nt: TGTGCCAGCAGCCAATCCAGTCAGGGAGCTAACTATGGCTACACCTTC
v_call: TRBV16
d_call: -
clone_size: -
j_call: TRBJ1-2

cdr3_aa: CASSLQGAEDEQYF
cdr3_nt: TGTGCCAGCAGTTTACAGGGGGCGGAGGACGAGCAGTACTTC
v_call: TRBV28
d_call: TRBD1
clone_size: once
j_call: TRBJ2-7

cdr3_aa: CASRHNGRETQYF
cdr3_nt: TGTGCCAGCAGGCACAACGGTAGGGAGACCCAGTACTTC
v_call: TRBV14
d_call: -
clone_size: -
j_call: TRBJ2-5

cdr3_aa: CASSRGRPYEQYF
cdr3_nt: TGTGCCAGCAGTAGGGGACGGCCCTACGAGCAGTACTTC
v_call: TRBV6-5
d_call: -
clone_size: -
j_call: TRBJ2-7

cdr3_aa: CASSPLTPSGGHNEQFF
cdr3_nt: TGTGCCAGCAGCCCCCTGACTCCTAGCGGGGGGCACAATGAGCAGTTCTTC
v_call: TRBV7-3
d_call: TRBD2
clone_size: -
j_call: TRBJ2-1

cdr3_aa: CASSFGTVNEQFF
cdr3_nt: TGTGCCAGCAGCTTCGGGACGGTCAATGAGCAGTTCTTC
v_call: TRBV5-6
d_call: -
clone_size: -
j_call: TRBJ2-1

cdr3_aa: CASTSGTLSSYEQYF
cdr3_nt: TGTGCCAGCACCTCCGGGACGTTAAGCTCCTACGAGCAGTACTTC
v_call: TRBV6-1
d_call: -
clone_size: -
j_call: TRBJ2-7

cdr3_aa: CASSLLRAETQYF
cdr3_nt: TGTGCCAGCAGCTTGCTTCGGGCTGAGACCCAGTACTTC
v_call: TRBV7-7
d_call: -
clone_size: -
j_call: TRBJ2-5

cdr3_aa: CASSFDPDSRNTEAFF
cdr3_nt: TGTGCCAGCAGTTTCGACCCGGACAGTAGGAACACTGAAGCTTTCTTT
v_call: TRBV6-5
d_call: -
clone_size: -
j_call: TRBJ1-1

cdr3_aa: CASSLTGVTYEQYF
cdr3_nt: TGTGCCAGTAGTCTGACAGGGGTAACCTACGAGCAGTACTTC
v_call: TRBV19
d_call: TRBD1
clone_size: -
j_call: TRBJ2-7

cdr3_aa: CASSQDVLRRGGEETQYF
cdr3_nt: TGCGCCAGCAGCCAAGATGTTTTGCGGCGGGGGGGCGAAGAGACCCAGTACTTC
v_call: TRBV4-3
d_call: TRBD2
clone_size: once
j_call: TRBJ2-5

cdr3_aa: CASSSPTGGLPLHF
cdr3_nt: TGTGCCAGCAGTTCCCCGACAGGGGGCTTGCCCCTCCACTTT
v_call: TRBV27
d_call: TRBD1
clone_size: -
j_call: TRBJ1-6

cdr3_aa: CSVDQSSETGELFF
cdr3_nt: TGCAGCGTTGATCAGTCTAGCGAAACCGGGGAGCTGTTTTTT
v_call: TRBV29-1
d_call: -
clone_size: -
j_call: TRBJ2-2

cdr3_aa: CASSFERGSTDTQYF
cdr3_nt: TGTGCCAGCAGCTTTGAGCGGGGGAGCACAGATACGCAGTATTTT
v_call: TRBV5-4
d_call: TRBD2
clone_size: -
j_call: TRBJ2-3

cdr3_aa: CASTSRGGPRETQYF
cdr3_nt: TGTGCCAGCACCTCCCGTGGGGGGCCGAGGGAGACCCAGTACTTC
v_call: TRBV9
d_call: -
clone_size: once
j_call: TRBJ2-5

cdr3_aa: CASRLAGGLTDTQYF
cdr3_nt: TGTGCCAGCAGGTTAGCGGGGGGGCTCACAGATACGCAGTATTTT
v_call: TRBV11-2
d_call: TRBD2
clone_size: -
j_call: TRBJ2-3

cdr3_aa: CASSLRISDLSGEQFF
cdr3_nt: TGTGCCAGCAGTTTGCGGATTTCTGATCTTTCGGGTGAGCAGTTCTTC
v_call: TRBV6-5
d_call: -
clone_size: once
j_call: TRBJ2-1

cdr3_aa: CASSRDEVTGSSTEAFF
cdr3_nt: TGCGCCAGCAGCCGGGATGAGGTAACAGGGTCGAGCACTGAAGCTTTCTTT
v_call: TRBV4-3
d_call: -
clone_size: -
j_call: TRBJ1-1

cdr3_aa: CASSFHDGPISYNSPLHF
cdr3_nt: TGTGCCAGCAGCTTTCACGATGGGCCCATCTCCTATAATTCACCCCTCCACTTT
v_call: TRBV9
d_call: -
clone_size: -
j_call: TRBJ1-6

cdr3_aa: CASSMGAAGEQYF
cdr3_nt: TGTGCCAGCAGCATGGGGGCCGCGGGCGAGCAGTACTTC
v_call: TRBV13
d_call: -
clone_size: -
j_call: TRBJ2-7

cdr3_aa: CASSPFSRGGVSSNQPQHF
cdr3_nt: TGTGCCAGCAGCCCATTTTCTCGGGGAGGGGTGAGCAGCAATCAGCCCCAGCATTTT
v_call: TRBV11-3
d_call: -
clone_size: -
j_call: TRBJ1-5

cdr3_aa: CASTGSGF
cdr3_nt: TGTGCCAGCACCGGGTCCGGTTTT
v_call: TRBV9
d_call: -
clone_size: -
j_call: TRBJ1-3

cdr3_aa: CASSATGQLSNQPQHF
cdr3_nt: TGTGCCAGCAGTGCAACGGGACAGCTTAGCAATCAGCCCCAGCATTTT
v_call: TRBV6-1
d_call: TRBD1
clone_size: -
j_call: TRBJ1-5

cdr3_aa: CASSRSTGSAEAFF
cdr3_nt: TGTGCCAGTAGTAGATCGACAGGGAGCGCTGAAGCTTTCTTT
v_call: TRBV19
d_call: TRBD1
clone_size: -
j_call: TRBJ1-1

cdr3_aa: CASSPWTGLSGANVLTF
cdr3_nt: TGTGCCAGCAGCCCGTGGACAGGGCTCTCTGGGGCCAACGTCCTGACTTTC
v_call: TRBV9
d_call: TRBD1
clone_size: once
j_call: TRBJ2-6

cdr3_aa: CASSEWDRVPEAFF
cdr3_nt: TGTGCCAGCAGTGAGTGGGACAGGGTCCCTGAAGCTTTCTTT
v_call: TRBV25-1
d_call: TRBD1
clone_size: -
j_call: TRBJ1-1

cdr3_aa: CASSQDYGLSNEKLFF
cdr3_nt: TGCGCCAGCAGCCAAGATTACGGGCTTTCTAATGAAAAACTGTTTTTT
v_call: TRBV4-1
d_call: -
clone_size: -
j_call: TRBJ1-4

cdr3_aa: CASREEQGDFNSPLHF
cdr3_nt: TGTGCCAGCAGGGAAGAACAGGGGGATTTTAATTCACCCCTCCACTTT
v_call: TRBV2
d_call: TRBD1
clone_size: -
j_call: TRBJ1-6

cdr3_aa: CASSPGVTEAFF
cdr3_nt: TGTGCCAGCAGCCCAGGGGTCACTGAAGCTTTCTTT
v_call: TRBV5-6
d_call: -
clone_size: -
j_call: TRBJ1-1

cdr3_aa: CASSSLGDPYEQYF
cdr3_nt: TGTGCCAGCAGTTCCCTCGGGGATCCCTACGAGCAGTACTTC
v_call: TRBV27
d_call: -
clone_size: -
j_call: TRBJ2-7

cdr3_aa: CASSLSPGQTNYGYTF
cdr3_nt: TGTGCCAGCAGTTTATCGCCGGGCCAAACTAACTATGGCTACACCTTC
v_call: TRBV27
d_call: -
clone_size: once
j_call: TRBJ1-2

cdr3_aa: CASSFSGTNEKLFF
cdr3_nt: TGTGCCAGCAGCTTTTCCGGGACTAATGAAAAACTGTTTTTT
v_call: TRBV11-3
d_call: -
clone_size: -
j_call: TRBJ1-4

cdr3_aa: CASSEGRITYNEQFF
cdr3_nt: TGTGCCAGCAGTGAAGGCAGGATAACCTACAATGAGCAGTTCTTC
v_call: TRBV2
d_call: -
clone_size: -
j_call: TRBJ2-1

cdr3_aa: CASSQGTAYEQYF
cdr3_nt: TGTGCCAGCAGTCAGGGGACAGCTTACGAGCAGTACTTC
v_call: TRBV27
d_call: TRBD1
clone_size: -
j_call: TRBJ2-7

cdr3_aa: CASSAGGQLTNTEAFF
cdr3_nt: TGTGCCAGCAGCGCCGGAGGACAGCTGACTAACACTGAAGCTTTCTTT
v_call: TRBV9
d_call: -
clone_size: -
j_call: TRBJ1-1

cdr3_aa: CASSRGLATDTQYF
cdr3_nt: TGTGCCAGCAGTCGGGGACTAGCCACAGATACGCAGTATTTT
v_call: TRBV6-5
d_call: TRBD2
clone_size: -
j_call: TRBJ2-3

cdr3_aa: CASSEWGEGAKNIQYF
cdr3_nt: TGTGCCAGCAGTGAATGGGGAGAGGGCGCCAAAAACATTCAGTACTTC
v_call: TRBV25-1
d_call: -
clone_size: -
j_call: TRBJ2-4

cdr3_aa: CASSLVSASTDTQYF
cdr3_nt: TGTGCCAGCAGCTTAGTATCTGCTAGCACAGATACGCAGTATTTT
v_call: TRBV11-2
d_call: -
clone_size: -
j_call: TRBJ2-3

cdr3_aa: CASSFISGGDMGTDTQYF
cdr3_nt: TGTGCCAGCAGCTTCATAAGCGGGGGGGATATGGGCACAGATACGCAGTATTTT
v_call: TRBV13
d_call: TRBD2
clone_size: -
j_call: TRBJ2-3

cdr3_aa: CASSLSGGISNYGYTF
cdr3_nt: TGTGCCAGCAGTTTATCTGGGGGCATATCTAACTATGGCTACACCTTC
v_call: TRBV28
d_call: -
clone_size: -
j_call: TRBJ1-2

cdr3_aa: CASSLGRALNYGYTF
cdr3_nt: TGTGCCAGCAGTTTAGGGAGAGCCCTAAACTATGGCTACACCTTC
v_call: TRBV27
d_call: -
clone_size: -
j_call: TRBJ1-2